The rows below give T cell receptor beta chains drawn from one sample of a study of blood T cell repertoires in COVID-19. Sequenced by immunoSEQ multiplex PCR; TCRdb stores in-frame clones only, minus some. The sample shows approximately 61,000 clones, roughly 80% of them seen only once. Material for sequencing was peripheral blood. These receptors came from a woman aged 65 to 85 with acute or convalescent COVID-19. CDR3s include the opening cysteine and the closing phenylalanine or tryptophan. A D gene is named only where the DNA matches it firmly. Some rows mark clone size as missing; the rest say once, few, many or name a class of expanded clone.

>once|TRBJ2-3|.|TRBV5-8
TGTGCCAGCAGCTTGGGGCAGCCGGCGGGCACAGATACGCAGTATTTT
CASSLGQPAGTDTQYF
>.|TRBJ2-7|.|TRBV6-1
TGTGCCAGCAGTGAAGCCCGAGTGGAGGCCTACGAGCAGTACTTC
CASSEARVEAYEQYF
>.|TRBJ2-7|TRBD2|TRBV3-1/TRBV3-2
TGTGCCAGCACCCCGACTAGCGGGGGCTCCTACGAGCAGTACTTC
CASTPTSGGSYEQYF
>.|TRBJ1-1|.|TRBV20-1
TGCAGTGCTAGAGAATATGCTGAAGCTTTCTTT
CSAREYAEAFF
>.|TRBJ1-1|.|TRBV5-4
TGTGCCAGCAGATTAGGGACAAGCCCCATGAACACTGAAGCTTTCTTT
CASRLGTSPMNTEAFF
>.|TRBJ1-4|.|TRBV7-9
TGTGCCAGCAGCTTAGCGATCGGAAAACTGTTTTTT
CASSLAIGKLFF
>.|TRBJ1-2|.|TRBV5-5
TGTGCCAGCAGCTTAGTGGCAGGGGCAAATGGCTACACCTTC
CASSLVAGANGYTF
>once|TRBJ1-2|.|TRBV4-1
TGCGCCAGCAGCCATAATCTTGATAGGGGGATACGGTATGGCTACACCTTC
CASSHNLDRGIRYGYTF
>.|TRBJ2-7|TRBD1|TRBV3-1/TRBV3-2
TGTGCCAGCAGCCAAGTACAGGGGTTCTACGAGCAGTACTTC
CASSQVQGFYEQYF
>.|TRBJ1-2|TRBD1|TRBV6-6
TGTGCCAGCAGTTACGTCGACACAGGGGGCTCTGGCTACACCTTC
CASSYVDTGGSGYTF
>.|TRBJ2-3|TRBD1|TRBV6-1
TGTGCCAGCAGTGAACCCCCCGGTAGGGGGCTTCGGACAGATACGCAGTATTTT
CASSEPPGRGLRTDTQYF
>.|TRBJ2-7|TRBD1|TRBV19
TGTGCCAGTAGTCACCGGGACAGTGACTACGAGCAGTACTTC
CASSHRDSDYEQYF
>.|TRBJ2-7|.|TRBV28
TGTGCCAGCAGTTTGGAGTTGGACGAGCAGTACTTC
CASSLELDEQYF
>few|TRBJ2-3|TRBD2|TRBV27
TGTGCCACAAGAGCGGGGGCTAGCACAGATACGCAGTATTTT
CATRAGASTDTQYF
>.|TRBJ2-7|TRBD2|TRBV18
TGTGCCAGCTCACCACGGGGACTAGGGGACTACGAGCAGTACTTC
CASSPRGLGDYEQYF
>.|TRBJ1-2|.|TRBV12-1
TGTGCCAGCACCTCCAGGGGCTATGGCTACACCTTC
CASTSRGYGYTF
>.|TRBJ1-4|.|TRBV5-1
TGCGCCAGCAGAGAGGACAGCACAACTAATGAAAAACTGTTTTTT
CASREDSTTNEKLFF
>.|TRBJ2-1|TRBD2|TRBV4-2
TGTGCCAGCAGCCTTCCGGCTAGCGGGGCTAATGAGCAGTTCTTC
CASSLPASGANEQFF
>.|TRBJ1-4|TRBD1|TRBV7-2
TGTGCCAGCAGCACCGGGACAGCTAATGAAAAACTGTTTTTT
CASSTGTANEKLFF
>.|TRBJ2-3|TRBD2|TRBV9
TGTGCCAGCAGCTGGGGGCCAGCGGGGGGGACCACAGATACGCAGTATTTT
CASSWGPAGGTTDTQYF
>.|TRBJ2-1|.|TRBV27
TGTGCCAGGAAGGGGCCCCCCTACAATGAGCAGTTCTTC
CARKGPPYNEQFF
>.|TRBJ1-5|.|TRBV6-1
TGTGCCAGCAGTGAACCCAATCATCAGCCCCAGCATTTT
CASSEPNHQPQHF
>.|TRBJ2-5|TRBD2|TRBV5-1
TGCGCCAGCAGCTTATTAGCGGGGCCGCAAGAGACCCAGTACTTC
CASSLLAGPQETQYF
>.|TRBJ2-7|.|TRBV6-5
TGTGCCAGCAGAACTACCTTGACGGACTACGAGCAGTACTTC
CASRTTLTDYEQYF
>once|TRBJ2-1|.|TRBV7-6
TGTGCCAGCAGCTTAGCGGGGGGGCCCGGGGATGAGCAGTTCTTC
CASSLAGGPGDEQFF
>.|TRBJ1-6|.|TRBV5-4
TGTGCCAGCAGCTTAATTGGGCAGCTTAATTCACCCCTCCACTTT
CASSLIGQLNSPLHF
>.|TRBJ2-1|TRBD2|TRBV9
TGTGCCAGCAGCGTAGCGCGGGCGGGGGGTAATGAGCAGTTCTTC
CASSVARAGGNEQFF
>.|TRBJ2-1|TRBD2|TRBV19
TGTGCCAGTATCCAAACGGGGGGGCCGTGGAATGAGCAGTTCTTC
CASIQTGGPWNEQFF
>.|TRBJ2-1|TRBD1|TRBV13
TGTGCCAGCAACTATGGACAGGGGTACAATGAGCAGTTCTTC
CASNYGQGYNEQFF
>.|TRBJ1-5|TRBD1|TRBV7-2
TGTGCCAGCAGCTTGACAGGGACAGGATTCATTCAGCCCCAGCATTTT
CASSLTGTGFIQPQHF
>.|TRBJ2-7|TRBD2|TRBV7-2
TGTGCCAGCAGCTTAGCTAGCGGGGGGGCCGGATCCTACGAGCAGTACTTC
CASSLASGGAGSYEQYF
>few|TRBJ1-2|.|TRBV29-1
TGCAGCCTGGGCGAGGGCAGGGGCTACACCTTC
CSLGEGRGYTF
>.|TRBJ2-1|.|TRBV2
TGTGCCAGCGCGGAGCCCTCCTACAATGAGCAGTTCTTC
CASAEPSYNEQFF
>.|TRBJ2-1|TRBD2|TRBV10-1
TGCGCCAGCAGTGAGCCCACCGGGACTAGCGGGGGCCGGTTTAGCACCTACAATGAGCAGTTCTTC
CASSEPTGTSGGRFSTYNEQFF
>.|TRBJ2-7|TRBD1|TRBV6-5
TGTGCCAGCAGTCCAGGGGGCTATACCCCCTACGAGCAGTACTTC
CASSPGGYTPYEQYF
>.|TRBJ2-5|TRBD1|TRBV27
TGTGCCAGCAGTTTATCGTTCGGCAGGGGGAAAGAGACCCAGTACTTC
CASSLSFGRGKETQYF
>few|TRBJ2-3|.|TRBV5-4
TGTGCCAGCAGCCCAAACACAGATACGCAGTATTTT
CASSPNTDTQYF
>few|TRBJ2-7|.|TRBV24-1
TGTGCCACCAGTGATCCCCTAGGTCGTTACGAGCAGTACTTC
CATSDPLGRYEQYF
>.|TRBJ2-3|TRBD2|TRBV18
TGTGCCAGCTTCCCCGCGGCGGGGGGGCGGACAGATACGCAGTATTTT
CASFPAAGGRTDTQYF
>.|TRBJ2-7|TRBD1|TRBV11-2
TGTGCCAGCACGGGACAGGAGTTCTACGAGCAGTACTTC
CASTGQEFYEQYF
>.|TRBJ2-5|.|TRBV7-9
TGTGCCAGCAGCCTCAGCGGGGAGACCCAGTACTTC
CASSLSGETQYF